The rows below give T cell receptor beta chains drawn from one sample of a study of shared clonotypes between healthy human individuals. The assay was immunoSEQ multiplex PCR, and TCRdb's table has in-frame clones only and misses some. The data hold 850,000 to 1,200,000 clones, with roughly 80% observed a single time. Sequencing used memory CD4+ T cells sorted from blood. Receptors originate from a young man in good health. The CDR3 runs from the conserved cysteine through the conserved F or W. A D gene is named only where the DNA matches it firmly. Clone size, where shown, is once, few, many, or a class for clones that have expanded.

>TRBJ2-7|16|NA|TRBV5-1|TRBD2
TGCGCCAGCAGCCGCGGACTAGCGGGGGCCACCTACGAGCAGTACTTC
CASSRGLAGATYEQYF
>TRBJ2-1|18|NA|TRBV11-2|TRBD2
TGTGCCAGCAGCTCGACTAGCGGGAGTTTTGGGTCTAGGAATGAGCAGTTCTTC
CASSSTSGSFGSRNEQFF
>TRBJ2-5|16|NA|TRBV6-1|TRBD1
TGTGCCAGCAGAGAAGAACAGGGGCTCCCCCAAGAGACCCAGTACTTC
CASREEQGLPQETQYF
>TRBJ2-7|14|once|TRBV21-1|NA
TGTGCCAGCAGCAGAGGGTTCGGCTCCTACGAGCAGTACTTC
CASSRGFGSYEQYF
>TRBJ2-3|14|NA|TRBV7-9|TRBD2
TGTGCCAGCAGCTCGGGAGGGAACACAGATACGCAGTATTTT
CASSSGGNTDTQYF
>TRBJ1-1|14|NA|TRBV7-2|NA
TGTGCCAGCAGCTTCCCATGGTTGGGGGGTGAAGCTTTCTTT
CASSFPWLGGEAFF
>TRBJ2-3|14|NA|TRBV4-3|TRBD1
TGCGCCAGCAGCCTACAGGGGGCGCCGGATACGCAGTATTTT
CASSLQGAPDTQYF
>TRBJ2-1|16|NA|TRBV5-1|NA
TGCGCCAGCAGCTTAGGTCCGATCCGCGGTGACAATGAGCAGTTCTTC
CASSLGPIRGDNEQFF
>TRBJ1-3|14|NA|TRBV2|NA
TGTGCCAGCAGTCCTGACTACTCTGGAAACACCATATATTTT
CASSPDYSGNTIYF
>TRBJ2-5|13|NA|TRBV7-2|NA
TGTGCCAGCAGCTTAGACACGGGAGAGACCCAGTACTTC
CASSLDTGETQYF
>TRBJ2-6|14|NA|TRBV7-3|TRBD1
TGTGCCAGCGGGACAGGGCGTGGGGCCAACGTCCTGACTTTC
CASGTGRGANVLTF
>TRBJ2-1|14|NA|TRBV10-1|NA
TGCGCCAGCAGTGTTCAGCGGACCATCAATGAGCAGTTCTTC
CASSVQRTINEQFF
>TRBJ1-4|16|NA|TRBV9|NA
TGTGCCAGCAGCGTAGGGACGGCAACAACTAATGAAAAACTGTTTTTT
CASSVGTATTNEKLFF
>TRBJ1-3|12|NA|TRBV19|NA
TGTGCCAGTATTAATTCTGGAAACACCATATATTTT
CASINSGNTIYF
>TRBJ2-7|19|NA|TRBV6-9|NA
TGTGCCAGCAGTAAATCTTGGGGCAGGGGTAAGTGGTTTTCGGACGAGCAGTACTTC
CASSKSWGRGKWFSDEQYF
>TRBJ1-5|16|NA|TRBV6-7|TRBD1
TGTGCCAGCACTGTGACAGGGCACTATAGCAATCAGCCCCAGCATTTT
CASTVTGHYSNQPQHF
>TRBJ1-5|13|NA|TRBV10-2|NA
TGCGCCAGCAGGGGGAATAGCAATCAGCCCCAGCATTTT
CASRGNSNQPQHF
>TRBJ1-2|11|NA|TRBV20-1|NA
TGCAGTGCTAGAGTAGGAGGGGGCTACACCTTC
CSARVGGGYTF
>TRBJ2-7|15|many|TRBV6-1|NA
TGTGCCAGCAGTGAACTTCCACTACCGACTTACGAGCAGTACTTC
CASSELPLPTYEQYF
>TRBJ2-7|14|NA|TRBV7-2|NA
TGTGCCAGCACCCCGAAACCACAGGTATTAGAGCAGTACTTC
CASTPKPQVLEQYF
>TRBJ2-3|16|once|TRBV6-1|TRBD2
TGTGCCAGCAGTGGGCCGGAGCGGGAGGGCACAGATACGCAGTATTTT
CASSGPEREGTDTQYF
>TRBJ1-6|13|NA|TRBV11-2|NA
TGTGCCAGCAGCCCGGCGAAAGGGTCACCCCTCCACTTT
CASSPAKGSPLHF
>TRBJ2-7|14|once|TRBV5-1|NA
TGCGCCAGCAGCTTGGGTAGTAGCGGCTACGAGCAGTACTTC
CASSLGSSGYEQYF
>TRBJ1-1|14|NA|TRBV5-1|NA
TGCGCCAGCGGCATTACAGGGTCGAACACTGAAGCTTTCTTT
CASGITGSNTEAFF
>TRBJ2-3|17|NA|TRBV19|NA
TGTGCCAGTAGTAGGCAGAACATCGGCACCTACACAGATACGCAGTATTTT
CASSRQNIGTYTDTQYF
>TRBJ2-3|13|NA|TRBV28|NA
TGTGCCAGCAGTTTTGGACCCCTCGCGACGCAGTATTTT
CASSFGPLATQYF
>TRBJ2-4|13|NA|TRBV30|NA
TGTGCCTGGAATCAGGGGACAATAAACATTCAGTACTTC
CAWNQGTINIQYF
>TRBJ1-4|13|NA|TRBV6-5|TRBD1
TGTGCCAGCAGCGGACAGGGGGGGGGAAAACTGTTTTTT
CASSGQGGGKLFF
>TRBJ1-3|17|NA|TRBV4-1|NA
TGCGCCAGCAGCCAAGATCGGGGCAGTTTCTCTGGAAACACCATATATTTT
CASSQDRGSFSGNTIYF
>TRBJ1-2|13|NA|TRBV30|NA
TGTGCCTGGAGTGATCTGGAAAACTATGGCTACACCTTC
CAWSDLENYGYTF
>TRBJ2-7|10|NA|TRBV20-1|NA
TGCAGTGCTAGTTTGAGGGAGCAGTACTTC
CSASLREQYF
>TRBJ2-7|11|NA|TRBV20-1|NA
TGCAGTGGGGGCAGGTCGTACGAGCAGTACTTC
CSGGRSYEQYF
>TRBJ2-3|16|NA|TRBV6-6|TRBD1
TGTGCCAGCAGTACCCGGGACAGGGCCGGGGCAGATACGCAGTATTTT
CASSTRDRAGADTQYF
>TRBJ2-3|13|NA|TRBV29-1|NA
TGCAGCGTTGAGTGGCCCGCTGGGAATACGCAGTATTTT
CSVEWPAGNTQYF
>TRBJ2-2|15|NA|TRBV30|NA
TGTGCCTGGAATCGGGGGACACTGAACACCGGGGAGCTGTTTTTT
CAWNRGTLNTGELFF
>TRBJ2-3|11|few|TRBV5-1|NA
TGCGCCAGCAGCTTAACAGATACGCAGTATTTT
CASSLTDTQYF
>TRBJ2-1|15|few|TRBV6-1|NA
TGTGCCAGCGGAAGTAGCGGAAGCTCCTACAATGAGCAGTTCTTC
CASGSSGSSYNEQFF
>TRBJ2-1|13|NA|TRBV7-9|TRBD2
TGTGCCAGCAGCTTAGAACTAGCGAGTGAGCAGTTCTTC
CASSLELASEQFF
>TRBJ1-1|12|few|TRBV10-1|TRBD1
TGCGCCAGCAGTGAGTCGCACAGGGGAGCTTTCTTT
CASSESHRGAFF
>TRBJ2-7|14|once|TRBV5-1|NA
TGCGCCAGCAGCTCAACAGCTTTAACCTACGAGCAGTACTTC
CASSSTALTYEQYF
>TRBJ1-1|15|NA|TRBV19|TRBD1
TGTGCCAGTAGTACTCTTGGACAGGGGGCGACTGAAGCTTTCTTT
CASSTLGQGATEAFF
>TRBJ2-1|15|NA|TRBV6-1|TRBD2
TGTGCCAGCAGTGAATCTAGCGGGATTGTAAATGAGCAGTTCTTC
CASSESSGIVNEQFF
>TRBJ2-7|11|NA|TRBV28|NA
TGTGCCAGCAACAGGTTCTACGAGCAGTACTTC
CASNRFYEQYF
>TRBJ2-5|16|NA|TRBV5-1|TRBD2
TGCGCCAGCAGCTTGGGACTAGCGGGAATAGAAGAGACCCAGTACTTC
CASSLGLAGIEETQYF
>TRBJ1-2|15|NA|TRBV5-1|TRBD1
TGCGCCAGCAGCTCCAGGACAGGGGCAAACTATGGCTACACCTTC
CASSSRTGANYGYTF
>TRBJ2-5|12|NA|TRBV30|NA
TGTGCCTGGCTGGCCCCGGGGGAGACCCAGTACTTC
CAWLAPGETQYF
>TRBJ1-5|16|NA|TRBV19|NA
TGTGCCAGTAGTAGTACAGTTACCCTACCTAATCAGCCCCAGCATTTT
CASSSTVTLPNQPQHF
>TRBJ2-7|13|NA|TRBV5-1|NA
TGCGCCAGCAGCCTTGACTACTCCTACGAGCAGTACTTC
CASSLDYSYEQYF
>TRBJ1-1|14|NA|TRBV5-1|NA
TGCGCCAGCAGCTTGGCCAGCCGGAACACTGAAGCTTTCTTT
CASSLASRNTEAFF
>TRBJ2-3|16|NA|TRBV30|TRBD2
TGTGCCTGGAGTGTGAAAGCGGGAGTCTCATCAGATACGCAGTATTTT
CAWSVKAGVSSDTQYF